This paragraph reports one TCR beta chain. Its antigen is still unknown. Germline CDR1 MNHEY, CDR2 SVGAGI. V shed 6 bases and J 6 bases; nucleotides not matched to a gene: 4. The CDR3 is 13 residues long. The treatment denotes: some 20 received Ad26.COV2.S at low or high dose, single or two shots; about 5 received placebo; per-sample allocation not given. Collection of the samples took place on day 63 after the first injection of vaccine or placebo. Its platform was an Ad26 vector, and its expressed antigen was Wuhan-strain SARS-CoV-2 spike. The sample belongs to a study of Ad26.COV2.S vaccination and SARS-CoV-2 variants. Background on the study: Once or twice, 56 days apart, Ad26.COV2.S was delivered intramuscularly.

Produced via immunoSEQ multiplex PCR; TCRdb's table is partial and in-frame only. The sample lists about 680,000 clones; more than 80% were seen once. Findings and limits, study-wide: Marked by substantial breadth, spike-specific CD8+ and CD4+ T cell responses were reportedly seen after vaccination.

The V call is TRBV6-5, the J call TRBJ2-1; 8 positions agree with TRBD1. Sequencing used peripheral blood, obtained in a trial of Ad26.COV2.S vaccine versus placebo. The sequence was obtained from a person aged 18 to 59 who received the Ad26.COV2.S COVID-19 vaccine or a placebo. For the CDR3, the DNA is TGTGCCAGCAGCATACAGGGGGGCAATGAGCAGTTCTTC. It specifies CASSIQGGNEQFF.